This T cell receptor beta chain was found in a study of blood T cell repertoires in COVID-19. Study summary: Sources were T cells, B-cell-depleted T cells, or PBMCs; the material itself was cDNA or gDNA.

In the authors' methods: Reference gene primer amplification yielded estimated nucleated cell counts. Generated by immunoSEQ multiplex PCR, the TCRdb table keeps only in-frame clones and is missing some. From that table come the V and J calls and clone size; the DNA was used to work out D and trimming. The repertoire holds around 100,000 clones, less than 85% seen once, with approximately 25% in the top ten. The CDR3 runs 13 residues. The ends were cut back, 3 bases at V and 0 bases at J, with 6 bases in the middle. CDR1 is MGHRA and CDR2 is YSYEKL in the germline V gene. The TCR was taken from a human donor in a cohort sampled during active COVID-19. The material sequenced was peripheral blood. The chain uses TRBV4-1 and TRBJ2-7; D remains ambiguous. CDR3 sequence (DNA): TGCGCCAGCAGCCACGCGGACTCCTACGAGCAGTACTTC. Protein: CASSHADSYEQYF.